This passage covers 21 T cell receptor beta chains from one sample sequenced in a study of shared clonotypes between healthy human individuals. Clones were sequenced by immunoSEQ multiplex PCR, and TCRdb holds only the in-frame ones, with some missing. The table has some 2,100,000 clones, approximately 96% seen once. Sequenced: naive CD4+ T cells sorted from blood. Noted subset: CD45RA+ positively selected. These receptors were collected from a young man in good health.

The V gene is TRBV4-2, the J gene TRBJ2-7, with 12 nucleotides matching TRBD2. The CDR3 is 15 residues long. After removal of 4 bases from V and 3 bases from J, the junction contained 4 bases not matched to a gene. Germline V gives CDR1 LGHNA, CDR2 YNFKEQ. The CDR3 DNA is TGTGCCAGCAGCCCGAGGACTAGCGGGAACTACGAGCAGTACTTC. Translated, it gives CASSPRTSGNYEQYF.

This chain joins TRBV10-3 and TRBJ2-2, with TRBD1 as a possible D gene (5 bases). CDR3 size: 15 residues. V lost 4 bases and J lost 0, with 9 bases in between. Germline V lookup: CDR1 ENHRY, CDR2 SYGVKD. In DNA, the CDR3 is TGTGCCATCAGTGTAGGGGTTGCGAACACCGGGGAGCTGTTTTTT. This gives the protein CAISVGVANTGELFF.

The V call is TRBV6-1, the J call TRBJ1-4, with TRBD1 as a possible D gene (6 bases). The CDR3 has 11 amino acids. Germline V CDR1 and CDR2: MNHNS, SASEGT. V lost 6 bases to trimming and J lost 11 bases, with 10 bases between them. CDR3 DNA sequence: TGTGCCAGCAGGGGGGGGCAGAAACTGTTTTTT. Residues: CASRGGQKLFF.

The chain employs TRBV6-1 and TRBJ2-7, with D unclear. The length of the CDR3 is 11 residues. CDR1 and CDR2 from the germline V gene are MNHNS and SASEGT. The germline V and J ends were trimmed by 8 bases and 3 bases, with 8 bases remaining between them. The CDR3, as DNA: TGTGCCAGCGCAGCCGGCTACGAGCAGTACTTC. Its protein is CASAAGYEQYF.

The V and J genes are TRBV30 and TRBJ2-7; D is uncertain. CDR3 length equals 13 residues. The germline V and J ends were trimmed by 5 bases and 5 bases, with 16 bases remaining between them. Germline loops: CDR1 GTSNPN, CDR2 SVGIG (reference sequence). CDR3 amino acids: CAWHSDRAHEQYF. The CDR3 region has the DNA TGTGCCTGGCACTCGGACCGGGCGCACGAGCAGTACTTC.

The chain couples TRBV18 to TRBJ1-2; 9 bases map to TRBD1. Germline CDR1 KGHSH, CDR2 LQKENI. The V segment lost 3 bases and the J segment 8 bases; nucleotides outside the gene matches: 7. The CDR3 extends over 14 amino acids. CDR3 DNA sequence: TGTGCCAGCTCACCGCAACAGGGGGCGCAGGGCTACACCTTC. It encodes CASSPQQGAQGYTF.

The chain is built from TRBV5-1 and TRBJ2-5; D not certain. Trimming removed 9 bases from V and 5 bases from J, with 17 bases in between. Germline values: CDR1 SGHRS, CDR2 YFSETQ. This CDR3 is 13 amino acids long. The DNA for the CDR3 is TGCGCCACCAGACCGGGCATCGGGGAGACCCAGTACTTC. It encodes CATRPGIGETQYF.

DNA of the CDR3: TGCGCCAGCAGCTTCACCGGGACAGGGAGGGGTAGTTCGACTGAAGCTTTCTTT. Residues: CASSFTGTGRGSSTEAFF. This chain joins TRBV5-1 and TRBJ1-1; 9 nucleotides agree with TRBD1. J lost 5 bases, V lost 2 bases, and 16 bases had no gene match. Germline CDR1 and CDR2: SGHRS and YFSETQ. The CDR3 is made up of 18 amino acids.

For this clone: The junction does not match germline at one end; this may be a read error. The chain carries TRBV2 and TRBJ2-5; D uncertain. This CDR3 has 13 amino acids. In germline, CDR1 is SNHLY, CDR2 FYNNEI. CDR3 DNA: TGTGCCAGCTCCTCGGATGTGGCCCCTCAAAGCAACTTC. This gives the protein CASSSDVAPQSNF. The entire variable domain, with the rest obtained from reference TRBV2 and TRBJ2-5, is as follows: EPEVTQTPSHQVTQMGQEVILRCVPISNHLYFYWYRQILGQKVEFLVSFYNNEISEKSEIFDDQFSVERPDGSNFTLKIRSTKLEDSAMYFCASSSDVAPQSNFGPGTRLLVL.

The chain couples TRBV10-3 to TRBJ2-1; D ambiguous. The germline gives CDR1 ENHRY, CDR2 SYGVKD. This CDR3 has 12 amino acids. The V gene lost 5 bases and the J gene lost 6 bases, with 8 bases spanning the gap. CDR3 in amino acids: CAISSNANEQFF. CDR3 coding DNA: TGTGCCATCAGTTCAAACGCCAATGAGCAGTTCTTC.

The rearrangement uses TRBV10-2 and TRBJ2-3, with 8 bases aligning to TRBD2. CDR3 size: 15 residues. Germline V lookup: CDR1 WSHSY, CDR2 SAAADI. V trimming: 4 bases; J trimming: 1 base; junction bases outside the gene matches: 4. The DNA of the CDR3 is TGCGCCAGCAGTGGGAAGCGGGAGCGCACAGATACGCAGTATTTT. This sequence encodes CASSGKRERTDTQYF.

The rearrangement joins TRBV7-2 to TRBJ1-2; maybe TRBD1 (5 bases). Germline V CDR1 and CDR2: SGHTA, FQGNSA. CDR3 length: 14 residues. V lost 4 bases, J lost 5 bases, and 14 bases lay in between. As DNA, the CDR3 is TGTGCCAGCAGCTATCCGGGACCTATGTATGGCTACACCTTC. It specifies CASSYPGPMYGYTF.

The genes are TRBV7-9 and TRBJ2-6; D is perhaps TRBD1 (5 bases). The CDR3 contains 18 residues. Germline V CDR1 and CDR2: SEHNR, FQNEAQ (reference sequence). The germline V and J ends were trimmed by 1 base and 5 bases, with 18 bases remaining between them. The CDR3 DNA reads TGTGCCAGCAGCTTAGAGTCAGGGTCGTCTGTCCGGGCCAACGTCCTGACTTTC. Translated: CASSLESGSSVRANVLTF.

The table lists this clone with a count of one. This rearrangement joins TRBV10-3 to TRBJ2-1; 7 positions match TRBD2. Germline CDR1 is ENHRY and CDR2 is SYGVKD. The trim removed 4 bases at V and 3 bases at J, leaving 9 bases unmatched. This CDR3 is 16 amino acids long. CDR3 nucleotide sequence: TGTGCCATCAGTGGTGGACTAGGACTGGTCTACAATGAGCAGTTCTTC. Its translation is CAISGGLGLVYNEQFF.

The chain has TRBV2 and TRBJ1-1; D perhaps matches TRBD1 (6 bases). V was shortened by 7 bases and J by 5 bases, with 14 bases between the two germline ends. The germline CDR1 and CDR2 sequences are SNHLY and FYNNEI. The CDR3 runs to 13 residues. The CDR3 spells CASKNRESTEAFF. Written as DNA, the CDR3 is TGTGCCAGCAAAAACAGGGAGTCGACTGAAGCTTTCTTT.

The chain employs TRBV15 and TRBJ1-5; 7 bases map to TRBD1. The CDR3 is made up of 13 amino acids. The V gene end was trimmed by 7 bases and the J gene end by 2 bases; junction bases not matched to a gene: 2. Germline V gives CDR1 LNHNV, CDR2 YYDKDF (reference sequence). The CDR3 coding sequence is TGTGCCACCACTGGGACAGGCAATCAGCCCCAGCATTTT. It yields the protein CATTGTGNQPQHF.

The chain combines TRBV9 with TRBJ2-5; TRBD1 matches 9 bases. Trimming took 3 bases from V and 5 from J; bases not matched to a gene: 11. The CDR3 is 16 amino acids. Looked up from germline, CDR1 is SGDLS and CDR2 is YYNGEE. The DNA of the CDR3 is TGTGCCAGCAGCGCTCAGACAGGGGGACAAAGCGAGACCCAGTACTTC. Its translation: CASSAQTGGQSETQYF.

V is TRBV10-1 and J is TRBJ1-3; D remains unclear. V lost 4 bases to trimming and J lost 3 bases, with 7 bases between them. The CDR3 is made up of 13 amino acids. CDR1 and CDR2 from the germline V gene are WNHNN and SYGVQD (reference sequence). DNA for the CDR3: TGCGCCAGCAGTGTCGGGGTTGGAAACACCATATATTTT. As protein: CASSVGVGNTIYF.

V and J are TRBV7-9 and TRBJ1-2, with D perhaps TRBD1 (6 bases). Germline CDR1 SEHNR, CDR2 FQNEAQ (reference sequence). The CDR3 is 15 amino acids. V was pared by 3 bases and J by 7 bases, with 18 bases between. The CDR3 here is CASSFDPGAPSGYTF. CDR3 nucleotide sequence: TGTGCCAGCAGCTTCGACCCAGGGGCCCCGTCTGGCTACACCTTC.

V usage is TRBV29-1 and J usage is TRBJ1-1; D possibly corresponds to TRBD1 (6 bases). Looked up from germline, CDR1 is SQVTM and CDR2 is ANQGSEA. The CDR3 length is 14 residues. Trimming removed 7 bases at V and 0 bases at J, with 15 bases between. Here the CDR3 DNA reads TGCAGCGCCACAAGGACAGTTATGAACACTGAAGCTTTCTTT. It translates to CSATRTVMNTEAFF.

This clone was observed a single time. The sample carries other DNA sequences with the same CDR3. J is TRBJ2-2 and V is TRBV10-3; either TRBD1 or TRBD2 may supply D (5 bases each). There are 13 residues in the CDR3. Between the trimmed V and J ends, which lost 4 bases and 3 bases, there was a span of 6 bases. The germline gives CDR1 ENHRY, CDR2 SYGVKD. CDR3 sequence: CAISGGDTGELFF. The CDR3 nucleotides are TGTGCCATCAGTGGAGGGGACACCGGGGAGCTGTTTTTT.